The 19 T cell receptor beta chains presented below share a single source sample, sequenced in a study of shared clonotypes between healthy human individuals. TCRdb's copy holds only in-frame clones and misses some; the assay was immunoSEQ multiplex PCR. The profile shows some 2,000,000 clones, approximately 95% of them singletons. The sample was naive CD4+ T cells sorted from blood. Described subset: CD45RA+ positively selected. The receptors here all came from a man younger than 35 in good health.

The chain recombines TRBV5-4 with TRBJ2-6; D unresolved. There are 15 residues in the CDR3. The V and J ends lost 0 bases and 2 bases respectively, with 6 bases between them. Germline V CDR1 and CDR2: SGHNT, YYREEE (reference sequence). The DNA for the CDR3 is TGTGCCAGCAGCTTGGAAGGGACTGGGGCCAACGTCCTGACTTTC. Translated: CASSLEGTGANVLTF.

The CDR3 sequence is CASSTDSTYNSPLHF. The CDR3 DNA reads TGCGCCAGCAGCACGGACAGTACATATAATTCACCCCTCCACTTT. The chain is built from TRBV5-1 and TRBJ1-6; a weak D match, TRBD1 (6 bases). Trimming left V 4 bases short and J 4 bases short, with 12 bases between. The CDR3 runs to 15 residues. Germline lookup yields CDR1 SGHRS and CDR2 YFSETQ.

V is TRBV19 and J is TRBJ1-5, with TRBD1 identical over 7 bases. This CDR3 has 16 residues. V was pared by 8 bases and J by 1 base, with 11 bases of the junction left unmatched. From germline, CDR1 is LNHDA and CDR2 SQIVND (reference sequence). CDR3 sequence: CASGPLQGMSNQPQHF. In nucleotides, the CDR3 is TGTGCCAGTGGCCCTCTACAGGGGATGAGCAATCAGCCCCAGCATTTT.

The genes are TRBV9 and TRBJ2-2; 7 bases align to TRBD1. This CDR3 region has 14 residues. J gave up 6 bases and V 0 bases, and 2 bases lay outside the gene matches. CDR1 and CDR2 (germline): SGDLS, YYNGEE. In nucleotides, the CDR3 is TGTGCCAGCAGCGTAGCTACAGGGGCCGGGGAGCTGTTTTTT. It codes for CASSVATGAGELFF.

This chain links TRBV28 with TRBJ1-1; possibly TRBD1 for D (5 bases). From germline, CDR1 is MDHEN and CDR2 SYDVKM. The CDR3 length is 15 residues. V lost 3 bases, J lost 1 base, and 12 bases lay in between. CDR3 nucleotides: TGTGCCAGCAGTTTTTTCCAGGGAAGGAACACTGAAGCTTTCTTT. As protein: CASSFFQGRNTEAFF. Using reference TRBV28 and TRBJ1-1 for the parts outside the CDR3, the full variable domain is DVKVTQSSRYLVKRTGEKVFLECVQDMDHENMFWYRQDPGLGLRLIYFSYDVKMKEKGDIPEGYSVSREKKERFSLILESASTNQTSMYLCASSFFQGRNTEAFFGQGTRLTVV.

The chain has TRBV4-1 and TRBJ2-5; TRBD1 or TRBD2 may be the D gene (5 bases each). CDR1 is MGHRA and CDR2 is YSYEKL in the germline V gene. V dropped 0 bases and J dropped 5 bases, with 13 bases sitting between them. The CDR3 totals 15 residues. The CDR3 nucleotides read TGCGCCAGCAGCCAAGAGGGGACGTTTGGGGAGACCCAGTACTTC. The encoded protein is CASSQEGTFGETQYF.

The V call is TRBV7-2, the J call TRBJ1-3, with D possibly matching TRBD1 (5 bases). This CDR3 spans 16 amino acids. V lost 2 bases, J lost 4 bases, and 15 bases lay in between. CDR1 and CDR2 from the germline V gene are SGHTA and FQGNSA. CDR3: CASSLRAGQPGNTIYF. The CDR3 DNA sequence: TGTGCCAGCAGCTTACGAGCAGGGCAGCCCGGAAACACCATATATTTT.

The genes are TRBV5-1 and TRBJ2-7; TRBD2 is a possible D gene (5 bases). V dropped 1 base and J dropped 3 bases, with 11 bases sitting between them. The CDR3 loop spans 14 amino acids. Germline CDR1 SGHRS, CDR2 YFSETQ. CDR3 nucleotides: TGCGCCAGCAGCTTGTCCGGGATATACTACGAGCAGTACTTC. Its protein is CASSLSGIYYEQYF.

A single count supports this clone. The rearrangement uses TRBV30 and TRBJ2-1, with 9 bases identical to TRBD2. Germline V gene data show CDR1 as GTSNPN and CDR2 as SVGIG (reference sequence). This CDR3 has 13 residues. The trim removed 4 bases at V and 9 bases at J, leaving 7 bases unmatched. The CDR3 sequence: CAWKGSGRSEQFF. The DNA for the CDR3 is TGTGCCTGGAAAGGTAGCGGGAGATCTGAGCAGTTCTTC.

This chain connects TRBV11-2 to TRBJ1-6; D gene ambiguous. Deletions cut 1 base from V and 9 bases from J, with 13 bases between. This CDR3 is built from 15 residues. Germline CDR1 is SGHAT and CDR2 is FQNNGV. The CDR3 DNA reads TGTGCCAGCAGCTTAGCCGGCAGTGCGGGTTCACCCCTCCACTTT. Translation gives CASSLAGSAGSPLHF.

The rearrangement links TRBV4-1 to TRBJ1-5; the D gene is possibly TRBD1 (5 bases). The germline V gene encodes CDR1 MGHRA and CDR2 YSYEKL. V dropped 3 bases and J dropped 15 bases, with 18 bases sitting between them. The CDR3 sequence is 13 residues long. The chain's CDR3 is CASSHGDRPRLHF. For the CDR3, the DNA is TGCGCCAGCAGCCACGGGGACCGACCGAGGTTGCATTTT.

The gene calls are TRBV5-4 and TRBJ1-1; maybe TRBD1 (5 bases). The CDR3 has 14 residues. V was trimmed by 4 bases and J by 0 bases, leaving 10 bases between them. In germline, CDR1 is SGHNT, CDR2 YYREEE (reference sequence). The CDR3 protein is CASSPGRLNTEAFF. The CDR3 coding sequence is TGTGCCAGCAGCCCGGGACGGCTGAACACTGAAGCTTTCTTT.

In regard to this clone: Other DNA sequences in this specimen translate into the identical CDR3. The chain links TRBV5-1 to TRBJ1-1; TRBD1 agrees at 8 bases. J was trimmed by 4 bases and V by 4 bases; bases with no gene match: 6. The CDR3 extends over 14 amino acids. Per the germline V gene, CDR1 is SGHRS and CDR2 is YFSETQ. The CDR3 bases are TGCGCCAGCAGCCTGAGTACAGGGGGCACTGAAGCTTTCTTT. It translates to CASSLSTGGTEAFF.

This rearrangement joins TRBV27 to TRBJ1-2, with a weak D call TRBD1 (6 bases). This CDR3 has 17 residues. The germline V gene encodes CDR1 MNHEY and CDR2 SMNVEV (reference sequence). Trimming removed 1 base from V and 8 bases from J, with 23 bases in between. CDR3 sequence reads: CASSLYPPSSGGRGYTF. Written as DNA, the CDR3 is TGTGCCAGCAGTTTATATCCCCCCTCCTCGGGGGGCAGGGGCTACACCTTC.

The chain links TRBV29-1 to TRBJ2-7; D is perhaps TRBD1 or TRBD2 (6 bases each). V was cut by 6 bases and J by 2 bases, with 17 bases left in between. CDR3 length: 14 amino acids. The V gene's germline CDR1 is SQVTM and CDR2 ANQGSEA. The CDR3 bases are TGCAGCGTCCTCCCCAAGGGGGGAACCTACGAGCAGTACTTC. Amino acids: CSVLPKGGTYEQYF.

V usage is TRBV25-1 and J usage is TRBJ2-7, with 9 bases lining up with TRBD2. The CDR3 length is 15 residues. The V gene's germline CDR1 is MGHDK and CDR2 SYGVNS. V shed 4 bases and J 5 bases; nucleotides not matched to a gene: 9. CDR3 loop: CASSVSGGRGHEQYF. The CDR3 region has the DNA TGTGCCAGCAGTGTAAGCGGGGGGAGGGGCCACGAGCAGTACTTC.

The V and J genes are TRBV10-3 and TRBJ2-1; tentative D call: TRBD2 (6 bases). Germline assignment: CDR1 ENHRY and CDR2 SYGVKD. Trimming left V 6 bases short and J 14 bases short, with 14 bases between. The length of the CDR3 is 11 residues. CDR3 sequence (DNA): TGTGCCATCAGGACGGGGGAGACGAAGTTCTTC. Protein: CAIRTGETKFF.

The chain carries TRBV6-1 and TRBJ2-3, with 10 bases identical to TRBD2. This CDR3 spans 17 amino acids. The germline CDR1 and CDR2 sequences are MNHNS and SASEGT. Losses at the gene ends were 3 bases for V and 2 bases for J; bases not matched to a gene: 8. The CDR3 sequence: CASSDWGLAGDTDTQYF. CDR3 nucleotides: TGTGCCAGCAGTGATTGGGGCCTAGCGGGGGACACAGATACGCAGTATTTT.

This clone was picked up one time. The chain is built from TRBV7-2 and TRBJ1-6; D not certain. CDR1 is SGHTA, CDR2 FQGNSA, per germline. The CDR3 has 13 residues. V dropped 4 bases and J dropped 9 bases, with 10 bases sitting between them. This CDR3 is CASSSGIGSPLHF. CDR3 coding DNA: TGTGCCAGCAGCTCGGGTATTGGTTCACCCCTCCACTTT.